The source of this TCR beta chain is a study of T cell changes during pregnancy in multiple sclerosis. The CDR3 runs 14 residues. Trimming stripped 0 bases from V and 4 bases from J, with 10 bases between. Germline V gene data show CDR1 as SGHRS and CDR2 as YFSETQ. The data were produced by immunoSEQ multiplex PCR, yet TCRdb's version contains in-frame clones alone and is incomplete. The table lists approximately 49,000 clones, about nine tenths of them singletons. The receptor was derived from a female donor with multiple sclerosis, enrolled in a pregnancy study. The chain carries TRBV5-1 and TRBJ2-5; D is possibly TRBD2 (6 bases). The sample here was CD4+ T cells from peripheral blood mononuclear cells, taken in the second trimester of pregnancy. The DNA of the CDR3 is TGCGCCAGCAGCTTGGTCGGGGGTCCAGAGACCCAGTACTTC. Its translation is CASSLVGGPETQYF. The entire variable domain, with the rest obtained from reference TRBV5-1 and TRBJ2-5, is as follows: KAGVTQTPRYLIKTRGQQVTLSCSPISGHRSVSWYQQTPGQGLQFLFEYFSETQRNKGNFPGRFSGRQFSNSRSEMNVSTLELGDSALYLCASSLVGGPETQYFGPGTRLLVL.